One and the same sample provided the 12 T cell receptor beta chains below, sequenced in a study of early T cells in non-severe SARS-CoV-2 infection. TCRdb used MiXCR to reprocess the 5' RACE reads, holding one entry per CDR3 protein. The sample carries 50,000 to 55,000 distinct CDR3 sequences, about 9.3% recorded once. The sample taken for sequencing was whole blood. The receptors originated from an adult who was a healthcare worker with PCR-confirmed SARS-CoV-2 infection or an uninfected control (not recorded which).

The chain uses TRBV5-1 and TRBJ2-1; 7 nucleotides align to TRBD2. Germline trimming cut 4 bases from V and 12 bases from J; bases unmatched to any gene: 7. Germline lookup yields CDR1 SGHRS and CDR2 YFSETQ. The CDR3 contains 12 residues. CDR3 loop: CASSRGAGVQFF. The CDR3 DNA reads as TGCGCCAGCAGCCGTGGGGCGGGAGTGCAGTTCTTC.

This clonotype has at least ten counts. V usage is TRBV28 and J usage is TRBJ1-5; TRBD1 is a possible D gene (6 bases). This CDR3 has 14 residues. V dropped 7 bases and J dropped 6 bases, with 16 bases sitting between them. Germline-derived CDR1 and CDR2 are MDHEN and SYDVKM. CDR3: CASTTRGAGQPQHF. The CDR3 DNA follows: TGTGCCAGCACAACTCGGGGGGCTGGTCAGCCCCAGCATTTT.

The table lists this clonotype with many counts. The DNA for the CDR3 is TGCAGTGCTAGAGACCACCCAGGGGCCCGTGGCTACACCTTC. Its translation is CSARDHPGARGYTF. This rearrangement joins TRBV20-1 to TRBJ1-2; D perhaps matches TRBD1 (6 bases). Germline CDR1 reads DFQATT; CDR2 reads SNEGSKA (reference sequence). Trimming took off 0 bases at V and 7 bases at J, with 15 bases between the two ends. This CDR3 has 14 residues.

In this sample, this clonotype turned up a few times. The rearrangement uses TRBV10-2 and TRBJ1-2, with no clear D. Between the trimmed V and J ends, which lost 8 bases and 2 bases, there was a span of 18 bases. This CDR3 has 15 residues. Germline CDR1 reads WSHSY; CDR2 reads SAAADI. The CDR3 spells CASAPDSTLNYGYTF. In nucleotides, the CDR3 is TGCGCCAGCGCCCCGGATTCGACTTTGAACTATGGCTACACCTTC.

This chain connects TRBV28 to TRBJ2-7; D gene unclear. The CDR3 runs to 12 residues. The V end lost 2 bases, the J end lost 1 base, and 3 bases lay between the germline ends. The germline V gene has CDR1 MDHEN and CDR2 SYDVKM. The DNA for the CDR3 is TGTGCCAGCAGTTTAATTTCCTACGAGCAGTACTTC. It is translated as CASSLISYEQYF. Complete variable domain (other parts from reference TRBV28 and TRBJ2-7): DVKVTQSSRYLVKRTGEKVFLECVQDMDHENMFWYRQDPGLGLRLIYFSYDVKMKEKGDIPEGYSVSREKKERFSLILESASTNQTSMYLCASSLISYEQYFGPGTRLTVT.

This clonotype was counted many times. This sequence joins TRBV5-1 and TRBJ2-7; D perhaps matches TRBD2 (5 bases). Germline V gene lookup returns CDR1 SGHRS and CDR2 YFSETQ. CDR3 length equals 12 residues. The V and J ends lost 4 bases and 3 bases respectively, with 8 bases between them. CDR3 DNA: TGCGCCAGCAGCAAGAGCGGCTACGAGCAGTACTTC. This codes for CASSKSGYEQYF.

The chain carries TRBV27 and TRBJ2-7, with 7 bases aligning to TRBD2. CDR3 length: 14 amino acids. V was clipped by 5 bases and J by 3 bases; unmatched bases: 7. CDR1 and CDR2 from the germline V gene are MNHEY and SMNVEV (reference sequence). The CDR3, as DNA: TGTGCCAGCAGTCTTAAGCGGGAACTCTACGAGCAGTACTTC. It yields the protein CASSLKRELYEQYF.

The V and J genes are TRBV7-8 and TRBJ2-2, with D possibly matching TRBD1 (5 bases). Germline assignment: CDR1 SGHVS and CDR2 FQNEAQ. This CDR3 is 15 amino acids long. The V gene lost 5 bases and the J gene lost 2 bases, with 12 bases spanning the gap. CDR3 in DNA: TGTGCCAGCAGCACACTTCAGGGTAACACCGGGGAGCTGTTTTTT. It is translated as CASSTLQGNTGELFF. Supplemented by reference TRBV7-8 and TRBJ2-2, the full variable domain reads GAGVSQSPRYKVAKRGQDVALRCDPISGHVSLFWYQQALGQGPEFLTYFQNEAQLDKSGLPSDRFFAERPEGSVSTLKIQRTQQEDSAVYLCASSTLQGNTGELFFGEGSRLTVL.

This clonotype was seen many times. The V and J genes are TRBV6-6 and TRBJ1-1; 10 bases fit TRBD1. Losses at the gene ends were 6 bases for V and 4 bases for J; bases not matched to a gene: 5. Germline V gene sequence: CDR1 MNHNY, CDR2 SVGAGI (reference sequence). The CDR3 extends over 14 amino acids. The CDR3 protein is CASSQTGGGTEAFF. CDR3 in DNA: TGTGCCAGCAGCCAGACAGGGGGCGGCACTGAAGCTTTCTTT.

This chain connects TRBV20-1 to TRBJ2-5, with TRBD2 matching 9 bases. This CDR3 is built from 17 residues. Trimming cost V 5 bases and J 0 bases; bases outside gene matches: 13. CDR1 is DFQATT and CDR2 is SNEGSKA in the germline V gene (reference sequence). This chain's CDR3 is CSAPPIGSGSHQETQYF. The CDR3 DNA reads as TGCAGTGCTCCTCCTATTGGTAGCGGGAGCCACCAAGAGACCCAGTACTTC.

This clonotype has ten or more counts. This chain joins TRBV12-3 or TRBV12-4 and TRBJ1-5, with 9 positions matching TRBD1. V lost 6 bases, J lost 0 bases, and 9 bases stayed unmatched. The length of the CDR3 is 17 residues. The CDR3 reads CASSPGQGEFSNQPQHF. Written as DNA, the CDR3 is TGTGCCAGCAGCCCGGGACAGGGAGAATTTAGCAATCAGCCCCAGCATTTT.

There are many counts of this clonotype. The chain's CDR3 is CATSDAGGGVFDKNIQYF. CDR3 nucleotide sequence: TGTGCCACCAGTGATGCCGGGGGCGGAGTGTTTGACAAAAACATTCAGTACTTC. The chain combines TRBV24-1 with TRBJ2-4, with D perhaps matching TRBD1 or TRBD2 (6 bases each). The CDR3 totals 18 residues. Germline V CDR1 and CDR2: KGHDR, SFDVKD. V shed 3 bases and J shed 3 bases, with 20 bases lying between them.